The present T cell receptor beta chain was sequenced within a study of T-cell memory formation after mild COVID-19. Via MiXCR, TCRdb re-called the 5' RACE reads, giving one row per CDR3 protein. The profile shows a few hundred thousand distinct CDR3 sequences, less than 25% of them singletons. CDR1 and CDR2 from the germline V gene are SGHVS and FQNEAQ. The ends were cut back, 2 bases at V and 10 bases at J, with 17 bases in the middle. The CDR3 totals 14 residues. This clonotype was recorded a few times. The sample comprised PBMCs or a T cell subset sorted from them (not recorded which). The TCR comes from an adult woman who had mild COVID-19 (a few samples of this study predate the infection). Cell type and time point are not known. This chain connects TRBV7-8 to TRBJ1-2; D is possibly TRBD1 (5 bases). The DNA for the CDR3 is TGTGCCAGCAGCTTAAGTGGGACCCCAGTCGACTACACCTTC. Residues: CASSLSGTPVDYTF.